These T cell receptor beta chains were read from a single sample in a study of the immune and genomic landscape of osteosarcoma. Only in-frame clones appear in the TCRdb table, and some are missing; sequencing was by immunoSEQ multiplex PCR. The repertoire holds about 280 clones, with 60% to 80% as singletons. What was sequenced was tumor tissue from a local recurrence in the femur. The receptors derive from a man between 65 and 85 years old with osteosarcoma. Each CDR3 is given with its conserved first and last residue. A D gene is named only where the DNA matches it firmly. Expanded clones get a size class; other rows say once, few or many, or leave the size out.

v_call: TRBV6-6
clone_size: NA
j_call: TRBJ1-1
d_call: NA
cdr3_nt: TGCGCCAGCCGCTCCGGCGGGCCCAGAATAAGAGCTTTCTTT
cdr3_aa: CASRSGGPRIRAFF

v_call: TRBV7-9
clone_size: NA
j_call: TRBJ2-1
d_call: NA
cdr3_nt: TGTGCCAGCAGCTTAGAGCCCTTGGCGGGGACGGCCTACAATGAGCAGTTCTTC
cdr3_aa: CASSLEPLAGTAYNEQFF

v_call: TRBV29-1
clone_size: NA
j_call: TRBJ2-3
d_call: NA
cdr3_nt: TGCAGCGCCCACGGCGCGCGGGGGCAGTATTTT
cdr3_aa: CSAHGARGQYF

v_call: TRBV5-4
clone_size: once
j_call: TRBJ2-7
d_call: TRBD1
cdr3_nt: TGTGCCAGCAGCTTGGACGGGACAGCAATCTACGAGCAGTACTTC
cdr3_aa: CASSLDGTAIYEQYF

v_call: TRBV5-1
clone_size: NA
j_call: TRBJ2-6
d_call: NA
cdr3_nt: TGCGCCAGCAGCTTGGACCTCTCTGGGGCCAACGTCCTGACTTTC
cdr3_aa: CASSLDLSGANVLTF

v_call: TRBV7-2
clone_size: NA
j_call: TRBJ1-3
d_call: NA
cdr3_nt: TGTGCCAGCAGCCATGGGACGGGCTCTGGAAACACCATATATTTT
cdr3_aa: CASSHGTGSGNTIYF